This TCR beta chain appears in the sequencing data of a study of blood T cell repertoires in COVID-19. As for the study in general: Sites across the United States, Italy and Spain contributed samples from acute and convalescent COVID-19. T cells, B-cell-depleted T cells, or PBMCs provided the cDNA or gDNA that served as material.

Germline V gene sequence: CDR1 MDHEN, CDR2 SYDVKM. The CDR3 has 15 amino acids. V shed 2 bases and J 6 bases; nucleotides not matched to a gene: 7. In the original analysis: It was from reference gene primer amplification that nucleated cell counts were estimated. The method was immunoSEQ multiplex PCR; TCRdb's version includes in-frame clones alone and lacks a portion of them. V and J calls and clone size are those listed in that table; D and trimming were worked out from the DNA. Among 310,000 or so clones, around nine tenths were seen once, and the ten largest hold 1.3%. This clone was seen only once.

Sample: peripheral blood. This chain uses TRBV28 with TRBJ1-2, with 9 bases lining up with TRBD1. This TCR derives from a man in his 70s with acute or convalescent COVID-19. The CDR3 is CASSLVADRGDGYTF. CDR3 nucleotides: TGTGCCAGCAGTTTAGTGGCTGACAGGGGGGATGGCTACACCTTC.